This T cell receptor beta chain appears in the sequencing data of a study of cytomegalovirus exposure and HLA in healthy donors. The data were produced by immunoSEQ multiplex PCR, yet TCRdb's version contains in-frame clones alone and is incomplete. This table has 150,000 to 200,000 clones, approximately 96% appearing once. Remarks on this clone: Its antigen is undetermined.

The study, taken as a whole, reports: Cytomegalovirus association was listed for about 160 TCR beta chains.

Trimming cost V 4 bases and J 5 bases, with 12 bases left between them. Germline assignment: CDR1 KGHSH and CDR2 LQKENI. The CDR3 spans 13 residues. The sample consisted of PBMCs. This rearrangement joins TRBV18 to TRBJ2-7; unclear D gene. The TCR was taken from a woman aged 18-29 years in good health and CMV-seronegative. CDR3 sequence: CASSLSRPDEQYF. The CDR3 region has the DNA TGTGCCAGCTCACTTTCCAGGCCGGACGAGCAGTACTTC.